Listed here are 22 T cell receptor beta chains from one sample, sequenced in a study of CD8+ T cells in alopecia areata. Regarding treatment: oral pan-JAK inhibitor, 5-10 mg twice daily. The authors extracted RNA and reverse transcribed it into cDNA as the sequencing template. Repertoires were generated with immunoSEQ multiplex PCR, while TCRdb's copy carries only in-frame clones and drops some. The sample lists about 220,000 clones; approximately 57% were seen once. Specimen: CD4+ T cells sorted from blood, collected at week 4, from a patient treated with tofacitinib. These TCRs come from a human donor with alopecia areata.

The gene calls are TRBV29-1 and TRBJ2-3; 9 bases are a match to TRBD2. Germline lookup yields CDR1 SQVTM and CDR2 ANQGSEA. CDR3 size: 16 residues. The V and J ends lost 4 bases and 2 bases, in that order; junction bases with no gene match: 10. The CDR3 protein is CSVVWLAGTHTDTQYF. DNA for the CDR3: TGCAGCGTTGTCTGGCTAGCGGGGACACACACAGATACGCAGTATTTT.

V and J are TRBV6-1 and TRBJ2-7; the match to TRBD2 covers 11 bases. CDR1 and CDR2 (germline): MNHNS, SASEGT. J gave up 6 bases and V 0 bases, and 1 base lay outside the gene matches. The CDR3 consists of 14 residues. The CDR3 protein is CASSEASGGAEQYF. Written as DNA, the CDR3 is TGTGCCAGCAGTGAAGCTAGCGGGGGGGCCGAGCAGTACTTC.

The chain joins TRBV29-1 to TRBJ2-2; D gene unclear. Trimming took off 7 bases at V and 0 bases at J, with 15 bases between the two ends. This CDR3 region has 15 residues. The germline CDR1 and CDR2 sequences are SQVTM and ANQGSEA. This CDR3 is CSGTVSPTNTGELFF. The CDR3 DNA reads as TGCAGCGGTACCGTTAGTCCTACGAACACCGGGGAGCTGTTTTTT.

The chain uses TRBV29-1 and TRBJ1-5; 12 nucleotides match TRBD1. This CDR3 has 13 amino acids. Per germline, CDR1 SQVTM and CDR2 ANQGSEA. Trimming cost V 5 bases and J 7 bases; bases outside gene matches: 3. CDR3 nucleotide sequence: TGCAGCGTTTCCGGGACAGGGGGCCAGCCCCAGCATTTT. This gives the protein CSVSGTGGQPQHF.

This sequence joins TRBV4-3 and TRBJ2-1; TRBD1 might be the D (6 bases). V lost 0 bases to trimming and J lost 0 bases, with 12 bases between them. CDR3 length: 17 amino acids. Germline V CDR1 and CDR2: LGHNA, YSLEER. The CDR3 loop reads CASSQDVRGSSYNEQFF. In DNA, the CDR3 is TGCGCCAGCAGCCAAGATGTAAGGGGGAGCTCCTACAATGAGCAGTTCTTC.

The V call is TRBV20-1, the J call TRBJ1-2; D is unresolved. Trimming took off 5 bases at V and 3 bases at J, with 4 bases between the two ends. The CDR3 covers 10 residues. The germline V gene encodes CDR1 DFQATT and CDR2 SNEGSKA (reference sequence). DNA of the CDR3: TGCAGTGCTCGATACTATGGCTACACCTTC. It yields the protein CSARYYGYTF.

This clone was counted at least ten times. The CDR3: CSAISSGANVLTF. For the CDR3, the DNA is TGCAGCGCAATATCTTCTGGGGCCAACGTCCTGACTTTC. The chain links TRBV29-1 to TRBJ2-6; D gene uncertain. The V gene's germline CDR1 is SQVTM and CDR2 ANQGSEA. The CDR3 is 13 residues long. V lost 7 bases, J lost 1 base, and 8 bases lay in between.

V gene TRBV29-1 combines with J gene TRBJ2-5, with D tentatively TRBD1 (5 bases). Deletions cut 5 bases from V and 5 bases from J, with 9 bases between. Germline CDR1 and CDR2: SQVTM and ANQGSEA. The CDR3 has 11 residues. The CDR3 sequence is CSVSGQETQYF. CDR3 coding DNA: TGCAGCGTTTCAGGGCAGGAGACCCAGTACTTC.

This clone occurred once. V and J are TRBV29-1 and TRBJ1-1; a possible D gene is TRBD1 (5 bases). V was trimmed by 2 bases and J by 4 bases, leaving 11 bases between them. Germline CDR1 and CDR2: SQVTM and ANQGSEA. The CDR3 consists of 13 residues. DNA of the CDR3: TGCAGCGTTGAATTCAGGGCGGGCACTGAAGCTTTCTTT. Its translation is CSVEFRAGTEAFF.

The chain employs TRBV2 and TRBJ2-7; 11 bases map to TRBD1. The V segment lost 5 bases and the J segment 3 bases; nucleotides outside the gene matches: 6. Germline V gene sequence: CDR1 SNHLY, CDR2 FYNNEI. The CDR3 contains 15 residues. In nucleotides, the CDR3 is TGTGCCAGCAGTCTTTCCGGGACAGGGGGCTACGAGCAGTACTTC. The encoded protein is CASSLSGTGGYEQYF.

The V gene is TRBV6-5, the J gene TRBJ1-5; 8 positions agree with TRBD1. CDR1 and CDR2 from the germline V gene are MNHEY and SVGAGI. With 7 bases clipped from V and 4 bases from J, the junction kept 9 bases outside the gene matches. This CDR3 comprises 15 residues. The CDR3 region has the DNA TGTGCCAGCAAGACGTCAGGGGGCGCAAATCAGCCCCAGCATTTT. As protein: CASKTSGGANQPQHF.

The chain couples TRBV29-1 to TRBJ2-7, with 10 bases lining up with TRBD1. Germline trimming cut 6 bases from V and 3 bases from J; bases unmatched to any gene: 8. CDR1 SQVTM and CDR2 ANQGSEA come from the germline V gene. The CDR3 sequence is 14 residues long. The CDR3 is CSVTFGQGGYEQYF. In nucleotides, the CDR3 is TGCAGCGTAACCTTCGGACAGGGGGGCTACGAGCAGTACTTC.

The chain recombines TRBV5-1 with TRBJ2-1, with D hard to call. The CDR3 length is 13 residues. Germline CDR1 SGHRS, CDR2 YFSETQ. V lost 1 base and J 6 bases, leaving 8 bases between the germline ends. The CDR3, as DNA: TGCGCCAGCAGCTTGTTCGAAGTCAATGAGCAGTTCTTC. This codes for CASSLFEVNEQFF.

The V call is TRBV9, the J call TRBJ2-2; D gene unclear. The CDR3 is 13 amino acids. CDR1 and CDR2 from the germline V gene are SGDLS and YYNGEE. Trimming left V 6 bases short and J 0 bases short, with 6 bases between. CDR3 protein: CASISPNTGELFF. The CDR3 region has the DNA TGTGCCAGCATTTCTCCGAACACCGGGGAGCTGTTTTTT.

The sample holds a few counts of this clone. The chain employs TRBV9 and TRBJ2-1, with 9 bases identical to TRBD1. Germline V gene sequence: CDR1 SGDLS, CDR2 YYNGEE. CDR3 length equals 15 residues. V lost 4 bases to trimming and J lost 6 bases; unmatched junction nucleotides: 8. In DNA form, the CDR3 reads TGTGCCAGCAGCCCACGGGACAGGGCCTCCAATGAGCAGTTCTTC. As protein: CASSPRDRASNEQFF. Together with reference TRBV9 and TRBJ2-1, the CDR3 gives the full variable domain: DSGVTQTPKHLITATGQRVTLRCSPRSGDLSVYWYQQSLDQGLQFLIQYYNGEERAKGNILERFSAQQFPDLHSELNLSSLELGDSALYFCASSPRDRASNEQFFGPGTRLTVL.

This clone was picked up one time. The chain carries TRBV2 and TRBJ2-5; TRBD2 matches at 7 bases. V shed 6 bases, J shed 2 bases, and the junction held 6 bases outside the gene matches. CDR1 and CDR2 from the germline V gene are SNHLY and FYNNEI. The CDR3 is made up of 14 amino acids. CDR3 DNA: TGTGCCAGCAGCCGGAGCGGGGCTCAAGAGACCCAGTACTTC. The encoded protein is CASSRSGAQETQYF.

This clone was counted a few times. The CDR3 DNA reads as TGTGCCAGCTCCCACAGACAAGGTCAGGGCACTGAAGCTTTCTTT. Translation: CASSHRQGQGTEAFF. V is TRBV18 and J is TRBJ1-1; a possible D gene is TRBD1 (5 bases). CDR1 and CDR2 (germline): KGHSH, LQKENI. This CDR3 region has 15 residues. Deletions cut 6 bases from V and 4 bases from J, with 18 bases between.

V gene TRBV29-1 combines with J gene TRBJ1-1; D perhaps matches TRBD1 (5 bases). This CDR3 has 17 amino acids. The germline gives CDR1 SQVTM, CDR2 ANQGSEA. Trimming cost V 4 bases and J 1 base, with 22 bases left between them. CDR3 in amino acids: CSVGPRDSLRRNTEAFF. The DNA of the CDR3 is TGCAGCGTTGGCCCACGGGACTCTCTAAGGAGGAACACTGAAGCTTTCTTT.

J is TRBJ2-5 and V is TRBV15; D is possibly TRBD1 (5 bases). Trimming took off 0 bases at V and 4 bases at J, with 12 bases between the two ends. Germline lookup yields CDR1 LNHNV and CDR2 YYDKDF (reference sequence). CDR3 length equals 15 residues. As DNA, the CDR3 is TGTGCCACCAGCAGAGATCAGCAGGGTGGAGAGACCCAGTACTTC. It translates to CATSRDQQGGETQYF.

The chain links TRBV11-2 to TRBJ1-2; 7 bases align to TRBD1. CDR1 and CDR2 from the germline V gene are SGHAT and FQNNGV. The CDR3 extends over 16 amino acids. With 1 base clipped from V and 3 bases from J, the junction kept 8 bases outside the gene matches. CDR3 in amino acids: CASSLGPGQRDYGYTF. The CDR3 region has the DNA TGTGCCAGCAGCTTAGGACCGGGACAGCGCGACTATGGCTACACCTTC.

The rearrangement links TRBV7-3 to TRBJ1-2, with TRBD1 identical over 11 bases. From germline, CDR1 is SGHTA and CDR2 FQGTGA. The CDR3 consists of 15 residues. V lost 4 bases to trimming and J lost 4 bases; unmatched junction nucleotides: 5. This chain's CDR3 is CASSSRTGGLYGYTF. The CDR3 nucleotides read TGTGCCAGCAGCTCCCGGACAGGGGGCCTCTATGGCTACACCTTC.

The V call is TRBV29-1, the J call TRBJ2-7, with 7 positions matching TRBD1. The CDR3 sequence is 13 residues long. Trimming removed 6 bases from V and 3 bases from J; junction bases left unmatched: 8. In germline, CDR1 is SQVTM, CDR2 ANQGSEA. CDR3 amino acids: CSVGPGQSYEQYF. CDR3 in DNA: TGCAGCGTCGGACCGGGACAGAGCTACGAGCAGTACTTC.